This TCR beta chain was recovered during a study of blood T cell repertoires in COVID-19. Study context: The United States, Italy and Spain provided the acute and convalescent COVID-19 samples. In each case, the material was cDNA or gDNA derived from T cells, B-cell-depleted T cells, or PBMCs.

Original data processing: Amplification from reference gene primers served as the basis for estimated nucleated cell counts. Generated by immunoSEQ multiplex PCR, the TCRdb table keeps only in-frame clones and is missing some. That table is the source of V, J and clone size, and D and trimming were worked out from the DNA. The table has 65,000 or so clones, approximately 78% seen once. The germline V and J ends were trimmed by 1 base and 2 bases, with 12 bases remaining between them. The CDR3 runs 15 residues. Germline values: CDR1 SGHTA, CDR2 FQGNSA. The rearrangement uses TRBV7-2 and TRBJ2-7, with D unresolved. The sequence was obtained from a man older than 75 with acute or convalescent COVID-19. Sequenced input: peripheral blood. CDR3 DNA: TGTGCCAGCAGCTTAGGTCTTGGCTCCGCCTACGAGCAGTACTTC. This sequence encodes CASSLGLGSAYEQYF.